This TCR beta chain is from a study of spatial heterogeneity in lung cancer. TCRdb re-called the 5' RACE reads with MiXCR, one entry per CDR3 protein. The profile shows just over 70,000 distinct CDR3 sequences, about 9.5% of them singletons. This clonotype appeared many times. The germline V and J ends were trimmed by 1 base and 10 bases, with 14 bases remaining between them. Germline loops: CDR1 SEHNR, CDR2 FQNEAQ (reference sequence). This CDR3 is 14 amino acids long. Time point denoted: blood at routine non-recurrence follow-up after resection. The sequence derives from a female donor with early-stage non-small cell lung cancer. The chain couples TRBV7-9 to TRBJ2-1, with TRBD2 as a possible D gene (5 bases). The input for sequencing was PBMCs, taken at follow-up. The CDR3 coding sequence is TGTGCCAGCAGCTTAGGGGCTAGCTCTGAGGAGCAGTTCTTC. It translates to CASSLGASSEEQFF.